A selection of T cell receptor beta chains follows, all from one sample in a study of blood T cell repertoires in COVID-19. Generated by immunoSEQ multiplex PCR, the TCRdb table keeps only in-frame clones and is missing some. The top ten clones hold roughly 6.9% of a sample with about 200,000 clones, almost 85% of them seen once. The sample taken for sequencing was peripheral blood. The receptor set was obtained from a human donor with acute or convalescent COVID-19. The donor label of this sample is uncertain. The CDR3 runs from the conserved cysteine through the conserved F or W. D genes are given only for firm matches. Clone size is shown for a subset of rows, as once, few, many or a class of expanded clone.

d_call,j_call,v_call,clone_size,cdr3_nt,cdr3_aa
NA,TRBJ2-1,TRBV19,NA,TGTGCCAGTAAACTAGTTTTTGGGTCCTACAATGAGCAGTTCTTC,CASKLVFGSYNEQFF
TRBD2,TRBJ2-3,TRBV29-1,NA,TGCAGCTCTCAACTAGCGCCTAGCACAGATACGCAGTATTTT,CSSQLAPSTDTQYF
TRBD2,TRBJ2-1,TRBV2,NA,TGTGCCATCCTTCTAGCGGGCAATCAGTTCTTC,CAILLAGNQFF
NA,TRBJ1-5,TRBV5-1,few,TGCGCCAGCAGGGAAGGGGGTAGGGATCAGCCCCAGCATTTT,CASREGGRDQPQHF
TRBD2,TRBJ2-7,TRBV6-5,NA,TGTGCCAGCAGAGCGGCTAGCGGACGATACGAGCAGTACTTC,CASRAASGRYEQYF
NA,TRBJ1-4,TRBV2,NA,TGTGCCAGCAGAATACAGCCAACTAATGAAAAACTGTTTTTT,CASRIQPTNEKLFF
NA,TRBJ2-3,TRBV5-1,few,TGCGCCAGCAGCTCTTCCGGTACAGATACGCAGTATTTT,CASSSSGTDTQYF
TRBD1,TRBJ2-7,TRBV5-1,NA,TGCGCCAGCAGCCCCCCGGGACAGACCTACGAGCAGTACTTC,CASSPPGQTYEQYF
NA,TRBJ2-7,TRBV6-1,NA,TGTGCCAGCAGTGAAGGCAGCTACGAGCAGTACTTC,CASSEGSYEQYF
TRBD1,TRBJ1-1,TRBV13,NA,TGTGCCAGCAGCACGGGACAGGGAATGAACACTGAAGCTTTCTTT,CASSTGQGMNTEAFF
TRBD1,TRBJ1-2,TRBV2,NA,TGTGCCAGCACCATGGGACAGGGGAGTTATGGCTACACCTTC,CASTMGQGSYGYTF
NA,TRBJ1-5,TRBV29-1,NA,TGCAGCGTTATACAGGGAAATCAGCCCCAGCATTTT,CSVIQGNQPQHF
NA,TRBJ2-7,TRBV12-2,few,TGTGCAAGTCGCTTAGCCCATAATAGCGGGAGGAGTCTCTACGAGCAGTACTTC,CASRLAHNSGRSLYEQYF
TRBD1,TRBJ1-1,TRBV28,NA,TGTGCCAGCAGTGGACAGGGTCCCACTGAAGCTTTCTTT,CASSGQGPTEAFF
NA,TRBJ1-3,TRBV28,NA,TGTGCCAGCAGTTCGATACAACAGGGAAACACCATATATTTT,CASSSIQQGNTIYF
TRBD2,TRBJ2-1,TRBV7-2,few,TGTGCCAGCAGCCACGGGACTAGCGGTAATGAGCAGTTCTTC,CASSHGTSGNEQFF
TRBD1,TRBJ1-5,TRBV27,NA,TGTGCCAGCAGGACCGGGACAGATAGCAATCAGCCCCAGCATTTT,CASRTGTDSNQPQHF
TRBD1,TRBJ2-1,TRBV19,NA,TGTGCCAGTAGTATATCTGCCGGGACAGTCAGTTACAATGAGCAGTTCTTC,CASSISAGTVSYNEQFF
TRBD1,TRBJ1-4,TRBV7-2,NA,TGTGCCAGCAGCCTTATGGCCGGGACAGGGGAAGAAAAACTGTTTTTT,CASSLMAGTGEEKLFF
NA,TRBJ1-4,TRBV5-8,NA,TGTGCCAGCAGCTTGGGACAGGCGGCAACTAATGAAAAACTGTTTTTT,CASSLGQAATNEKLFF
TRBD1,TRBJ2-2,TRBV3-1/TRBV3-2,NA,TGTGCCAGCAGCCGCCGACAGGGTTCCACCGGGGAGCTGTTTTTT,CASSRRQGSTGELFF
TRBD1,TRBJ2-6,TRBV18,once,TGTGCCAGCTCATCGACCCCAGGGGGCGCTGGGGCCAACGTCCTGACTTTC,CASSSTPGGAGANVLTF
NA,TRBJ2-1,TRBV27,NA,TGTGCCAGCAGTTTTGGGTGGGCGGGCCAGACCAATGAGCAGTTCTTC,CASSFGWAGQTNEQFF
TRBD1,TRBJ2-3,TRBV18,NA,TGTGCCAGCTCACCGGACAGGGTAGGGGGTACGCAGTATTTT,CASSPDRVGGTQYF
TRBD2,TRBJ2-3,TRBV15,few,TGTGCCACCAGCAAACTAGCGGGAGGGTCGGCAGATACGCAGTATTTT,CATSKLAGGSADTQYF
NA,TRBJ1-3,TRBV25-1,once,TGTGCCAGCAGTAAGACAGCCTCTGGAAACACCATATATTTT,CASSKTASGNTIYF
NA,TRBJ1-2,TRBV28,NA,TGTGCCAGCAGTTCCACAGGGAGTAATGGCTACACCTTC,CASSSTGSNGYTF
NA,TRBJ2-5,TRBV5-4,NA,TGTGCCAGCAGCTTGGCCGGCAGGCTAGAGACCCAGTACTTC,CASSLAGRLETQYF
NA,TRBJ1-6,TRBV6-6,NA,TGTGCCAGCAGTCCCGGAGGGGCGTACAATTCACCCCTCCACTTT,CASSPGGAYNSPLHF
TRBD1,TRBJ2-7,TRBV6-5,NA,TGTGCCACCCAGAAGCAGGGGGCGACGTACGAGCAGTACTTC,CATQKQGATYEQYF
TRBD1,TRBJ1-5,TRBV19,NA,TGTGCCAGTCGGGACAGGGATCAGCCCCAGCATTTT,CASRDRDQPQHF
TRBD1,TRBJ1-1,TRBV14,NA,TGTGCCAGCAGGCCGGGACAGGGGGACACTGAAGCTTTCTTT,CASRPGQGDTEAFF
TRBD1,TRBJ1-6,TRBV19,NA,TGTGCCAGTAGTATTACAGGGGAAAATTCACCCCTCCACTTT,CASSITGENSPLHF
NA,TRBJ2-7,TRBV10-3,NA,TGTGCCATCCAGAGGGCCTACGAGCAGTACTTC,CAIQRAYEQYF
NA,TRBJ1-1,TRBV11-1,NA,TGTGCCAGCGAGCCCTGGAGGTGGGAGAACACTGAAGCTTTCTTT,CASEPWRWENTEAFF
TRBD2,TRBJ2-1,TRBV3-1/TRBV3-2,NA,TGTGCCAGCAGCCTCCTAGGGGGACTAGCGCTCAATGAGCAGTTCTTC,CASSLLGGLALNEQFF
NA,TRBJ2-5,TRBV5-6,NA,TGTGCCAGCAGCTTGGCCAGGCAGATGAAAGAGACCCAGTACTTC,CASSLARQMKETQYF
TRBD2,TRBJ2-7,TRBV7-2,NA,TGTGCCAGCAGCCCTGCGGGGCTAGCGGGAGGTCACAGCTCCTACGAGCAGTACTTC,CASSPAGLAGGHSSYEQYF
NA,TRBJ1-1,TRBV9,NA,TGTGCCAGCAGCGTAGGACAGGTCCTGAACACTGAAGCTTTCTTT,CASSVGQVLNTEAFF
NA,TRBJ2-1,TRBV5-1,NA,TGCGCCAGCAGCTTGGCGGCGGGCGGGGACAATGAGCAGTTCTTC,CASSLAAGGDNEQFF
TRBD2,TRBJ2-2,TRBV5-1,NA,TGCGCCAGCAGCTTGGCGACTAGCGGGAGTCACGGGGAGCTGTTTTTT,CASSLATSGSHGELFF
NA,TRBJ1-1,TRBV6-5,NA,TGTGCCAGCACCGGGGGGGCCAAAATCACTGAAGCTTTCTTT,CASTGGAKITEAFF
NA,TRBJ1-2,TRBV19,NA,TGTGCCAGTAGTCCCGGCGGGCTTGGCTACACCTTC,CASSPGGLGYTF
NA,TRBJ1-3,TRBV15,few,TGTGCCACCAGCAGAGACAGGGGATCGGGGAACACCATATATTTT,CATSRDRGSGNTIYF
TRBD2,TRBJ2-5,TRBV7-2,NA,TGTGCCAGCAGCCCTCGGACTAGCGGGAAGGAGACCCAGTACTTC,CASSPRTSGKETQYF
NA,TRBJ2-7,TRBV30,NA,TGTGCCTGGAGGGTTGACAGAGCCGAGCAGTACTTC,CAWRVDRAEQYF
TRBD1,TRBJ1-2,TRBV19,NA,TGTGCCAGTAGTTTGACAGCCACAGGGGACTATGGCTACACCTTC,CASSLTATGDYGYTF
NA,TRBJ1-1,TRBV6-4,few,TGTGCCAGCAGTGTCGCTCCGGGGAACACTGAAGCTTTCTTT,CASSVAPGNTEAFF
NA,TRBJ2-3,TRBV30,NA,TGTGCCTGGAGTGATCCCGGGGTGGATACGCAGTATTTT,CAWSDPGVDTQYF
TRBD1,TRBJ1-1,TRBV5-6,once,TGTGCCAGCAGCCTGGGACAGGGGATGAACACTGAAGCTTTCTTT,CASSLGQGMNTEAFF
NA,TRBJ2-2,TRBV2,NA,TGTGCCAGCAGTGAACAGAGGGCCGCGAACACCGGGGAGCTGTTTTTT,CASSEQRAANTGELFF
NA,TRBJ2-1,TRBV7-3,NA,TGTGCCAGCAGCTTGAACCCCAACGGGGAGCAGTTCTTC,CASSLNPNGEQFF
NA,TRBJ2-7,TRBV12-3/TRBV12-4,NA,TGTGCCAGCAGTTTAACGTCAGCCTACGAGCAGTACTTC,CASSLTSAYEQYF
TRBD1,TRBJ1-6,TRBV5-1,NA,TGCGCCAGCAGCCCGGGACAGGGGAGCTCCTATAATTCACCCCTCCACTTT,CASSPGQGSSYNSPLHF